These 5 T cell receptor beta chains came from one sample sequenced in a study of T cell repertoires in cytomegalovirus infection. TCRdb independently ran MiXCR on the reads; one entry per CDR3 protein. The sample yields some 97,000 distinct CDR3 sequences, 20% to 30% seen once. Sequencing was carried out using CD8+ T cells from PBMCs. The receptors were sampled from a human donor in good health (CMV status not recorded). Some clones in this sample may be carry-over from other donors' samples.

This clonotype has a handful of counts. V is TRBV4-3 and J is TRBJ2-6; D uncertain. The ends were cut back, 1 base at V and 4 bases at J, with 8 bases in the middle. The CDR3 is 15 residues long. Germline values: CDR1 LGHNA, CDR2 YSLEER. The CDR3 loop reads CASSQGLAGANVLTF. CDR3 bases: TGCGCCAGCAGCCAAGGTTTAGCCGGGGCCAACGTCCTGACTTTC.

The table lists this clonotype with many counts. The chain links TRBV12-5 to TRBJ2-1; TRBD1 is a possible D gene (5 bases). This CDR3 contains 17 residues. The germline V and J ends were trimmed by 0 bases and 7 bases, with 19 bases remaining between them. The V gene's germline CDR1 is LGHNT and CDR2 FRNRAP. CDR3 coding DNA: TGTGCTAGTGGTTTGGTACTTGACCGAAGGGGCCGGAATGAGCAGTTCTTC. Translating gives CASGLVLDRRGRNEQFF.

This clonotype was counted at least ten times. The J gene is TRBJ2-5, the V gene TRBV5-6; 9 bases agree with TRBD1. This CDR3 is 16 amino acids long. J gave up 5 bases and V 3 bases, and 11 bases lay outside the gene matches. Germline CDR1 SGHDT, CDR2 YYEEEE. The CDR3 loop reads CASSSDMDRGGETQYF. The CDR3 coding sequence is TGTGCCAGCAGCTCGGACATGGACAGGGGCGGGGAGACCCAGTACTTC.

This chain joins TRBV7-9 and TRBJ2-7, with 12 positions matching TRBD1. Germline V gene sequence: CDR1 SEHNR, CDR2 FQNEAQ (reference sequence). The CDR3 is made up of 15 amino acids. V trimming: 4 bases; J trimming: 7 bases; junction bases outside the gene matches: 8. The CDR3 region has the DNA TGTGCCAGCAGCTCCCGGGACAGGGGGCTGGGGGAGCAGTACTTC. It codes for CASSSRDRGLGEQYF.

This clonotype showed up just a few times. The chain is built from TRBV2 and TRBJ2-3; D is possibly TRBD2 (6 bases). Trimming took off 1 base at V and 4 bases at J, with 12 bases between the two ends. CDR1 SNHLY and CDR2 FYNNEI come from the germline V gene. This CDR3 has 15 residues. The DNA of the CDR3 is TGTGCCAGCAGTGAAGAGCGGGCAGTGGCAGATACGCAGTATTTT. Its translation is CASSEERAVADTQYF.